Listed below are T cell receptor beta chains from one sample, sequenced in a study of blood T cell repertoires in COVID-19. The data were produced by immunoSEQ multiplex PCR, yet TCRdb's version contains in-frame clones alone and is incomplete. The sample includes some 49,000 clones, over 75% of them seen just once. What was sequenced was peripheral blood. The receptors were sampled from a human donor in a cohort sampled during active COVID-19. CDR3s leave out the opening cysteine and the closing phenylalanine or tryptophan.

v_gene	CDR3aa
TRBV28	ASYGQGAGIQY
TRBV5-5	ASSLRQGWTEAF
TRBV7-2	ASRGRGSYNSPLH
TRBV10-1	ARGTEKETQY
TRBV25-1	ASSGDLAGRSYNEQF
TRBV5-1	ASGEGTEGANEQF
TRBV5-1	ASSLGLAGLTDTQY
TRBV30	AWSVGRSQY
TRBV5-1	ASSLIPGDEQY
TRBV5-6	ASSWDRDSPLH
TRBV4-2	ASSQAGTSAYNEQF
TRBV28	ASSPGGAGSGYT
TRBV28	ASSSPGLAGEEGTDTQY
TRBV5-1	ASSPGLQSGSYTEAF
TRBV27	ASSAGQGLPNQPQH
TRBV18	ASSGGNYEQY
TRBV5-4	ASSLKSGRWSTDTQY
TRBV10-3	AISLPGGAEEAF
TRBV30	AWSTLTGGDGYT
TRBV5-4	ASSSPRQGNSGNTIY
TRBV27	ASSLSANPGGTQY
TRBV6-5	ASRRGRNTEAF
TRBV24-1	ATSDRTGPNTEAF
TRBV29-1	SVEDRRTGWLGYGELF
TRBV5-1	ASSLSGTGELF
TRBV7-9	ASSRGPSIPKNEKLF
TRBV19	ASSGPRGRGRAGELF
TRBV7-9	ASNRGNEQF
TRBV9	ASSVGTSGVGTDTQY
TRBV19	ASSIKPVTSGSFAGELF
TRBV18	ASSPQGTGLHEQY
TRBV5-4	ASSRDRANTIY